This T cell receptor (beta chain) stems from a study of blood T cell repertoires in COVID-19. In the study overall: T cells, B-cell-depleted T cells, or PBMCs supplied cDNA or gDNA.

Germline trimming cut 0 bases from V and 6 bases from J; bases unmatched to any gene: 5. The CDR3 runs 14 residues. Germline-derived CDR1 and CDR2 are SGHRS and YFSETQ. Source study methods: How many nucleated cells were present was estimated from reference gene primer amplification. Some clones are missing from TCRdb's copy, which holds only in-frame ones; the method was immunoSEQ multiplex PCR. For V, J and clone size, that table is used; D and trimming come from the DNA. This sample has a few hundred thousand clones, with about 85% found just once. The clonotype was recovered from a woman of 80 years or more with active or convalescent COVID-19. Sequenced input: peripheral blood. V gene TRBV5-1 combines with J gene TRBJ1-1; 7 nucleotides align to TRBD1. CDR3 in DNA: TGCGCCAGCAGCTTGGGACAGGGTGACTCTGAAGCTTTCTTT. Translated, it gives CASSLGQGDSEAFF.